One sample yielded the 5 T cell receptor beta chains listed below, sequenced in a study of technical replicates of blood from a few donors. TCRdb's table, derived via immunoSEQ multiplex PCR, lists solely in-frame clones and lacks some. The sample lists approximately 81,000 clones; 90% to 98% were seen once. Sequencing used T cells isolated from PBMCs. The receptors originated from a human donor in good health.

This clone has a single count. The chain combines TRBV6-1 with TRBJ2-1; TRBD2 matches at 13 bases. This CDR3 contains 18 residues. CDR1 is MNHNS, CDR2 SASEGT, per germline. With 4 bases clipped from V and 1 base from J, the junction kept 7 bases outside the gene matches. CDR3 DNA sequence: TGTGCCAGCAGTGCACTAGCGGGAGGGCCTCTTTCCTACAATGAGCAGTTCTTC. The encoded protein is CASSALAGGPLSYNEQFF.

The chain links TRBV7-6 to TRBJ1-1; D may be TRBD1 (5 bases). Trimming took off 1 base at V and 6 bases at J, with 12 bases between the two ends. CDR1 and CDR2 (germline): SGHVS, FNYEAQ. This CDR3 has 14 amino acids. The CDR3 is CASSLGGGGAEAFF. As DNA, the CDR3 is TGTGCCAGCAGCTTAGGGGGGGGAGGGGCTGAAGCTTTCTTT.

The chain uses TRBV5-4 and TRBJ2-5; 9 bases match TRBD2. V trimming: 2 bases; J trimming: 4 bases; junction bases outside the gene matches: 3. The CDR3 is 14 residues long. Germline-derived CDR1 and CDR2 are SGHNT and YYREEE (reference sequence). This CDR3 is CASSLPLAGETQYF. The DNA for the CDR3 is TGTGCCAGCAGCTTACCACTAGCGGGAGAGACCCAGTACTTC.

V is TRBV25-1 and J is TRBJ2-3; TRBD1 matches 7 bases. Germline V gene data show CDR1 as MGHDK and CDR2 as SYGVNS. The CDR3 is 13 amino acids. The V gene end was trimmed by 4 bases and the J gene end by 4 bases; junction bases not matched to a gene: 2. The CDR3 DNA is TGTGCCAGCAGTGGAACAGGGGCAGATACGCAGTATTTT. Protein: CASSGTGADTQYF.

The chain joins TRBV14 to TRBJ1-2; D perhaps matches TRBD1 (6 bases). Trimming left V 6 bases short and J 9 bases short, with 14 bases between. The V gene's germline CDR1 is SGHDN and CDR2 FVKESK. This CDR3 has 12 residues. The CDR3 loop reads CASRSTGYSYTF. DNA of the CDR3: TGTGCCAGCAGATCAACAGGGTATAGCTACACCTTC.